This T cell receptor beta chain comes out of a study of blood T cell repertoires in COVID-19. About the research overall: Sites across the United States, Italy and Spain contributed samples from acute and convalescent COVID-19. PBMCs, B-cell-depleted T cells, or T cells provided the cDNA or gDNA that made up the material.

This clone was detected once. The CDR3 extends over 15 amino acids. Germline V gene sequence: CDR1 SGDLS, CDR2 YYNGEE. With 1 base removed from V and 1 base from J, the gap between germline ends came to 9 bases. As handled by the study authors: Quantification of nucleated cells was approximated via reference gene primer amplification. TCRdb's table, derived via immunoSEQ multiplex PCR, lists solely in-frame clones and lacks some. The V and J calls and the clone size are those of that table, but D and trimming were determined from the DNA. Among under 150,000 clones listed, nearly 90% were seen once. Source material: peripheral blood. The chain is built from TRBV9 and TRBJ2-1, with a weak D call TRBD1 (6 bases). The source of this sequence is a woman between 70 and 85 years old who had recovered from COVID-19. The CDR3 DNA reads as TGTGCCAGCAGCGTAACAGGGTTATCCTACAATGAGCAGTTCTTC. Its protein product is CASSVTGLSYNEQFF.